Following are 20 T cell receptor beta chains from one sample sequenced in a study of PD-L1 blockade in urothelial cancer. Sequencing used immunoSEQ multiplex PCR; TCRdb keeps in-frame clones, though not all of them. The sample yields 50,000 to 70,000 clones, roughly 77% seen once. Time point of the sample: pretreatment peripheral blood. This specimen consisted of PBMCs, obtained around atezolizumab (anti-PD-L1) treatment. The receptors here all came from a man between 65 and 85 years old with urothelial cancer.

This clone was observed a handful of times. This chain's CDR3 is CASGADPSSYNEQFF. DNA of the CDR3: TGTGCCAGCGGGGCGGACCCCAGCTCCTACAATGAGCAGTTCTTC. The chain has TRBV7-3 and TRBJ2-1; TRBD1 might be the D (5 bases). V dropped 8 bases and J dropped 0 bases, with 14 bases sitting between them. This CDR3 has 15 residues. The germline gives CDR1 SGHTA, CDR2 FQGTGA. Drawing the rest from reference TRBV7-3 and TRBJ2-1, the complete variable domain is GAGVSQTPSNKVTEKGKYVELRCDPISGHTALYWYRQSLGQGPEFLIYFQGTGAADDSGLPNDRFFAVRPEGSVSTLKIQRTERGDSAVYLCASGADPSSYNEQFFGPGTRLTVL.

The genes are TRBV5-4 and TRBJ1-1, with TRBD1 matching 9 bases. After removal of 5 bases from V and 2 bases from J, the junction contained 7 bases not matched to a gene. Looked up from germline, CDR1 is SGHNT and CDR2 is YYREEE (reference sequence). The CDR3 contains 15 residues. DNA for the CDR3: TGTGCCAGCAGTACCCGGGACAGGGTTAACACTGAAGCTTTCTTT. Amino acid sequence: CASSTRDRVNTEAFF.

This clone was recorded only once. CDR3 DNA: TGCAGCGCCAAACAGGGGGCTAGTTCACCCCTCCACTTT. Amino acids: CSAKQGASSPLHF. The chain couples TRBV29-1 to TRBJ1-6; 9 bases agree with TRBD1. CDR1 and CDR2 from the germline V gene are SQVTM and ANQGSEA. The CDR3 is made up of 13 amino acids. Germline trimming cut 7 bases from V and 9 bases from J; bases unmatched to any gene: 7.

The CDR3 bases are TGTGCCAGCAGCTTAGATCAGGTGACGGGAGCGGCCGGGACCGGGGAGCTGTTTTTT. The encoded protein is CASSLDQVTGAAGTGELFF. The J gene is TRBJ2-2, the V gene TRBV11-3, with D perhaps TRBD2 (6 bases). Germline V lookup: CDR1 SGHNT, CDR2 YENEEA. V dropped 0 bases and J dropped 5 bases, with 22 bases sitting between them. The CDR3 loop spans 19 amino acids.

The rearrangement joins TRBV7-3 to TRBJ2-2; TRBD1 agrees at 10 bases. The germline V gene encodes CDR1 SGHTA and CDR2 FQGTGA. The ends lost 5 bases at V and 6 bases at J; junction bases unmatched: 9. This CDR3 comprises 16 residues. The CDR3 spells CASSKTGGGESGELFF. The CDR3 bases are TGTGCCAGCAGCAAGACAGGGGGCGGGGAATCCGGGGAGCTGTTTTTT.

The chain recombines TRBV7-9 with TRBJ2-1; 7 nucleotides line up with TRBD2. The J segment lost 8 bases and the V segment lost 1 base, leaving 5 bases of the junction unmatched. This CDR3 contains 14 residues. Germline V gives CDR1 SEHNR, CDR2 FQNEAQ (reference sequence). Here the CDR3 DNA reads TGTGCCAGCAGCTTAGTTGGGGAGGGACATGAGCAGTTCTTC. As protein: CASSLVGEGHEQFF.

CDR3 in amino acids: CASSLAGVRNEQFF. The CDR3 DNA reads TGTGCCAGCTCACTAGCGGGCGTCCGCAATGAGCAGTTCTTC. The gene calls are TRBV18 and TRBJ2-1, with 7 bases matching TRBD2. CDR1 is KGHSH and CDR2 is LQKENI in the germline V gene. V lost 4 bases, J lost 6 bases, and 6 bases stayed unmatched. This CDR3 is 14 amino acids long.

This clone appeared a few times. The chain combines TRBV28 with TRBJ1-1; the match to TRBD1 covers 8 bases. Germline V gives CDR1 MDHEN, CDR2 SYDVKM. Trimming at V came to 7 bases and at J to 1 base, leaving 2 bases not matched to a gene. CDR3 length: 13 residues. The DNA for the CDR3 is TGTGCCAGCATGGACAGGGAGAACACTGAAGCTTTCTTT. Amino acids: CASMDRENTEAFF.

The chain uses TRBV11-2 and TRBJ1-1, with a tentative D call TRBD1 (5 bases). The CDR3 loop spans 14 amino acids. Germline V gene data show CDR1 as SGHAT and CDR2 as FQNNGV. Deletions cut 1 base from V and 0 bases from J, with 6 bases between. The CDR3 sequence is CASSLGTLNTEAFF. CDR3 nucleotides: TGTGCCAGCAGCTTAGGGACATTGAACACTGAAGCTTTCTTT. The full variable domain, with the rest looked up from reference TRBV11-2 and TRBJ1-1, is EAGVAQSPRYKIIEKRQSVAFWCNPISGHATLYWYQQILGQGPKLLIQFQNNGVVDDSQLPKDRFSAERLKGVDSTLKIQPAKLEDSAVYLCASSLGTLNTEAFFGQGTRLTVV.

The CDR3 DNA reads TGTGCCAGCAGACGAGAACCCTCCTACAATGAGCAGTTCTTC. This encodes CASRREPSYNEQFF. The V call is TRBV6-5, the J call TRBJ2-1; the D is unclear. Germline CDR1 MNHEY, CDR2 SVGAGI. V lost 6 bases to trimming and J lost 0 bases, with 9 bases between them. The CDR3 sequence is 14 residues long.

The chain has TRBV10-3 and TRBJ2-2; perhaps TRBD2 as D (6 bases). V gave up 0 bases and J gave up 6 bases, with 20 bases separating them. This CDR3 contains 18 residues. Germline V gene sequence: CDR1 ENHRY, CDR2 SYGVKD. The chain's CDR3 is CAISESSVRRDNAGELFF. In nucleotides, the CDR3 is TGTGCCATCAGTGAGTCGTCGGTAAGGCGGGATAATGCCGGGGAGCTGTTTTTT.

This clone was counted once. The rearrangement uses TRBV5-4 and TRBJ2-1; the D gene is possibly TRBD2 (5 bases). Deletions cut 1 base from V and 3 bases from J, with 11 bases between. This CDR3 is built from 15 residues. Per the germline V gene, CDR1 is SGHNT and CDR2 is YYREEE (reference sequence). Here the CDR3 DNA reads TGTGCCAGCAGCTTGAACAGAGGGTACTACAATGAGCAGTTCTTC. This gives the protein CASSLNRGYYNEQFF.

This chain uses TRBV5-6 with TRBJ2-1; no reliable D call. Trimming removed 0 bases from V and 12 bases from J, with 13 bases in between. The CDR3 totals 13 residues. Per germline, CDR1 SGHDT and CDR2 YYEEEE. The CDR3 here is CASSLEAASGQFF. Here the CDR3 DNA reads TGTGCCAGCAGCTTGGAGGCTGCATCGGGGCAGTTCTTC.

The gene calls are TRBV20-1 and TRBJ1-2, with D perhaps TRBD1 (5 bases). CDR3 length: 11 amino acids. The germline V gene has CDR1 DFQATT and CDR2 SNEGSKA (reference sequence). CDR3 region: CTPRGDYGYTF. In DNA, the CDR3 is TGCACCCCTCGGGGGGACTATGGCTACACCTTC.

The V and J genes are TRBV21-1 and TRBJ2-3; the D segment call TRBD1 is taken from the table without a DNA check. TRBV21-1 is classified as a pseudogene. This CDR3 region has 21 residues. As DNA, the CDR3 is TGTGCCGGACAACCCCTTGGGACAGGGGGGAACAGCGGGAGCCACACAGATACGCAGTATTTT. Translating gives CAGQPLGTGGNSGSHTDTQYF.

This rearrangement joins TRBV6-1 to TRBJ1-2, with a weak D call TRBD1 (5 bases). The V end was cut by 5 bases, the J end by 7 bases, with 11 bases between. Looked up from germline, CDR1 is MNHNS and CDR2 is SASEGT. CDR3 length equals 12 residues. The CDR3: CASSRDFSGYTF. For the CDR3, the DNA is TGTGCCAGCAGTCGGGACTTCTCTGGCTACACCTTC.

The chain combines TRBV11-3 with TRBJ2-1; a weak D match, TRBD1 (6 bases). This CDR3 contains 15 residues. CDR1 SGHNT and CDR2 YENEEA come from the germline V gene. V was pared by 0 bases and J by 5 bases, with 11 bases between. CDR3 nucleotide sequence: TGTGCCAGCAGCTTAGATGGGACACCGAACAATGAGCAGTTCTTC. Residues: CASSLDGTPNNEQFF. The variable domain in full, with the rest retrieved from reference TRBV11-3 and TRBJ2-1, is EAGVVQSPRYKIIEKKQPVAFWCNPISGHNTLYWYLQNLGQGPELLIRYENEEAVDDSQLPKDRFSAERLKGVDSTLKIQPAELGDSAVYLCASSLDGTPNNEQFFGPGTRLTVL.

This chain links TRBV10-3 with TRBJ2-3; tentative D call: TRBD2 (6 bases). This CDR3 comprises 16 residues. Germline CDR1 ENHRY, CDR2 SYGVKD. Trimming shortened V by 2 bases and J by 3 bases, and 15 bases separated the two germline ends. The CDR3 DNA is TGTGCCATCAGTGAGGGGGTTATTAGCGGAACAGATACGCAGTATTTT. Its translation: CAISEGVISGTDTQYF.

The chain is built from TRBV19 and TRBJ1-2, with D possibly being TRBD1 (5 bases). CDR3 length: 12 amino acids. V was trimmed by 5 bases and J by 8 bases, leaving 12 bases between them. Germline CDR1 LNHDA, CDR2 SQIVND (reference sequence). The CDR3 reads CASSGGGTGYTF. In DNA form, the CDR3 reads TGTGCCAGTAGTGGTGGAGGGACCGGCTACACCTTC.

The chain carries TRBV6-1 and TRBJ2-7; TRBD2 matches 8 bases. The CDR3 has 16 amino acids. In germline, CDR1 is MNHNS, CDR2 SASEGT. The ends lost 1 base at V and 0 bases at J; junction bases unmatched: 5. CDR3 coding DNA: TGTGCCAGCAGTGAAGAACTAGCGGACAACTCCTACGAGCAGTACTTC. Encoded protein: CASSEELADNSYEQYF.